The present entry profiles one T cell receptor (beta chain) with its context. Its antigen is as yet unknown. Carried by the TCR beta cDNA libraries were unique molecular identifiers. Input amounts of 1 to 10 million T cells were used. These gave 500,000 or so cDNA molecules, so each molecule approximated one T cell. TCRdb reprocessed the PCR reads with MiXCR, giving one entry per CDR3 protein. The profile shows about 200,000 distinct CDR3 sequences, roughly 30% of them singletons. This specimen comes from a study of post-analysis software for immune sequencing data. Study-level information: Recorded subtypes: relapsing-remitting, secondary progressive, progressive-relapsing; some patients unannotated. Study findings and constraints: TRBV segments more frequent in patients than in controls numbered roughly 5 and included TRBV5-6, TRBV5-1 and TRBV20-1. Same-batch preparations were strongly co-clustered by F measure. A significant reduction in normalized Chao1 diversity was observed in multiple sclerosis patients versus controls.

Trimming removed 4 bases from V and 13 bases from J, with 18 bases in between. The CDR3 totals 13 residues. CDR1 is SGHRS and CDR2 is YFSETQ in the germline V gene. The V call is TRBV5-1, the J call TRBJ2-1, with D perhaps TRBD1 or TRBD2 (5 bases each). The source is a girl aged 2 to 17 with multiple sclerosis. Sequencing was done on a sample of blood. CDR3 sequence: CASSPVVGETQFF. CDR3 in DNA: TGCGCCAGCAGCCCGGTGGTGGGGGAGACCCAGTTCTTC. Supplemented by reference TRBV5-1 and TRBJ2-1, the full variable domain reads KAGVTQTPRYLIKTRGQQVTLSCSPISGHRSVSWYQQTPGQGLQFLFEYFSETQRNKGNFPGRFSGRQFSNSRSEMNVSTLELGDSALYLCASSPVVGETQFFGPGTRLTVL.